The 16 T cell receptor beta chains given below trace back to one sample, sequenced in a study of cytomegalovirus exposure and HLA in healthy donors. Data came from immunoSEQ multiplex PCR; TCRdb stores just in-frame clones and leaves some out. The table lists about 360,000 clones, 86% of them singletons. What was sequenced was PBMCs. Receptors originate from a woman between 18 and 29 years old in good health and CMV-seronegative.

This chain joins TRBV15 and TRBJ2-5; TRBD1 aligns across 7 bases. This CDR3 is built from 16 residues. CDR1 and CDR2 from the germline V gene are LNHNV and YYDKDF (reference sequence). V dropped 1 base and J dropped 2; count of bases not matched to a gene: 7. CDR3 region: CATSRGRQGRQETQYF. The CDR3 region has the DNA TGTGCCACCAGCAGAGGGCGACAGGGTCGACAAGAGACCCAGTACTTC. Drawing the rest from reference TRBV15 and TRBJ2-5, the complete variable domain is DAMVIQNPRYQVTQFGKPVTLSCSQTLNHNVMYWYQQKSSQAPKLLFHYYDKDFNNEADTPDNFQSRRPNTSFCFLDIRSPGLGDTAMYLCATSRGRQGRQETQYFGPGTRLLVL.

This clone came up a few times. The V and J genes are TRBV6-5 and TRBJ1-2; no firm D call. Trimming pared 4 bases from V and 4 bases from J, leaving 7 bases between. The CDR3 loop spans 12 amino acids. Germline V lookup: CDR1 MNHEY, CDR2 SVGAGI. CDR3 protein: CASSSPPYGYTF. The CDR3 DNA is TGTGCCAGCAGTTCTCCTCCCTATGGCTACACCTTC.

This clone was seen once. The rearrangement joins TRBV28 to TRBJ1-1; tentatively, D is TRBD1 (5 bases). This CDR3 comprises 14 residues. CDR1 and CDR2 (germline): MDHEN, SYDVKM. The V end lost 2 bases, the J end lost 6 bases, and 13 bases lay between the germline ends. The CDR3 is CASSLRRGKSEAFF. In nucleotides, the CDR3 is TGTGCCAGCAGTTTACGTAGGGGCAAGTCTGAAGCTTTCTTT.

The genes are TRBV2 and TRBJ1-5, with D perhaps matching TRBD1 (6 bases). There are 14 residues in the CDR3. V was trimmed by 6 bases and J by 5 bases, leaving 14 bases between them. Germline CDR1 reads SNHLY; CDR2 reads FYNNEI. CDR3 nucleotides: TGTGCCAGCAGCCAACAGGGATACGATCAGCCCCAGCATTTT. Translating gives CASSQQGYDQPQHF.

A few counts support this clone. For the CDR3, the DNA is TGTGCCAGCAGCTTAGTAGGGAGGCATGGCTACACCTTC. This encodes CASSLVGRHGYTF. The rearrangement uses TRBV13 and TRBJ1-2; D is unresolved. This CDR3 spans 13 amino acids. Germline lookup yields CDR1 PRHDT and CDR2 FYEKMQ (reference sequence). Trimming removed 1 base at V and 6 bases at J, with 9 bases between.

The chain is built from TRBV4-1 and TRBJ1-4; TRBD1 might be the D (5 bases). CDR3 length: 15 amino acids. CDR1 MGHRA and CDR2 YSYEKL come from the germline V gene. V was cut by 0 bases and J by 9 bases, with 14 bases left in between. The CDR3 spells CASSQDSGGDQKLFF. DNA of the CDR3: TGCGCCAGCAGCCAAGATTCCGGGGGGGATCAAAAACTGTTTTTT.

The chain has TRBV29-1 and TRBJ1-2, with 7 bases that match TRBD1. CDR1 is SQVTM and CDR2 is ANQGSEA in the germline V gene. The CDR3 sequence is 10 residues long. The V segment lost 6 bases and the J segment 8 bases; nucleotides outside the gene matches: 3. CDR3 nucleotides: TGCAGCGTCCAGGGGGACGGCTACACCTTC. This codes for CSVQGDGYTF.

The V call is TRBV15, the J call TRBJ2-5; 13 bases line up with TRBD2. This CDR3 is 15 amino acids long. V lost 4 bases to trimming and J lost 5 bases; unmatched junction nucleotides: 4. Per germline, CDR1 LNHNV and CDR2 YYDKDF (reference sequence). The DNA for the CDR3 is TGTGCCACCAGCAAGGGGACTAGCGGGGAGGAGACCCAGTACTTC. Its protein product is CATSKGTSGEETQYF.

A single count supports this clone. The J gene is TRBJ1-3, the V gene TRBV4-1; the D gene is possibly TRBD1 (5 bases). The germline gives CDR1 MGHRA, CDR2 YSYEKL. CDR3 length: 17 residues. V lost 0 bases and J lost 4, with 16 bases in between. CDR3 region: CASSQDGDWLGGNTIYF. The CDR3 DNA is TGCGCCAGCAGCCAAGATGGGGACTGGCTTGGAGGAAACACCATATATTTT.

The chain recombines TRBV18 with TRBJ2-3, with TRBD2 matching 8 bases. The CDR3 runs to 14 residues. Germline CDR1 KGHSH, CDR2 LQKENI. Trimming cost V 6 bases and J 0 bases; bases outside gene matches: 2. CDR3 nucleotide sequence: TGTGCCAGCTCTTCGGGGGGGAGCACAGATACGCAGTATTTT. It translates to CASSSGGSTDTQYF.

The CDR3 here is CASSYSGGVGTDTQYF. CDR3 nucleotides: TGTGCCAGCAGTTACTCGGGGGGTGTGGGCACAGATACGCAGTATTTT. The rearrangement links TRBV6-5 to TRBJ2-3; D may be TRBD2 (6 bases). Germline CDR1 MNHEY, CDR2 SVGAGI. The germline V and J ends were trimmed by 0 bases and 1 base, with 11 bases remaining between them. This CDR3 has 16 residues.

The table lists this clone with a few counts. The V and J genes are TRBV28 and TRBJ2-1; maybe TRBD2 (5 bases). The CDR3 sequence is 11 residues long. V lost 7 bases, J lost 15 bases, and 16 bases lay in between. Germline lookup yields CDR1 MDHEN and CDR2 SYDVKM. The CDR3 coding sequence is TGTGCCAGCATCACGGAGGATTCGTGGTTCTTC. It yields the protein CASITEDSWFF.

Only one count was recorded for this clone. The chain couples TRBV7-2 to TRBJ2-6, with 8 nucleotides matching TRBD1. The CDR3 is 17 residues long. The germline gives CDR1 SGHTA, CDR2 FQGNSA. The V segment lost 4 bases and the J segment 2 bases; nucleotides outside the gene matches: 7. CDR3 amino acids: CASSSPGTGAGANVLTF. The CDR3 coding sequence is TGTGCCAGCAGCTCCCCCGGGACAGGAGCTGGGGCCAACGTCCTGACTTTC.

The CDR3 nucleotides read TGTGCCAGCAGTTTTGCGGACAGGGGCTATGGCTACACCTTC. Translation: CASSFADRGYGYTF. V and J are TRBV28 and TRBJ1-2, with TRBD1 matching 9 bases. Trimming cost V 3 bases and J 4 bases; bases outside gene matches: 3. The CDR3 spans 14 residues. From germline, CDR1 is MDHEN and CDR2 SYDVKM.

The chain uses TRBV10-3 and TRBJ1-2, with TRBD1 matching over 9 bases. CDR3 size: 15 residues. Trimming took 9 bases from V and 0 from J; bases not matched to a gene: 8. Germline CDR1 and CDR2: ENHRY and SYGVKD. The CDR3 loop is CAIPGQGSSNYGYTF. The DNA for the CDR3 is TGTGCCATTCCGGGACAGGGATCCTCTAACTATGGCTACACCTTC.

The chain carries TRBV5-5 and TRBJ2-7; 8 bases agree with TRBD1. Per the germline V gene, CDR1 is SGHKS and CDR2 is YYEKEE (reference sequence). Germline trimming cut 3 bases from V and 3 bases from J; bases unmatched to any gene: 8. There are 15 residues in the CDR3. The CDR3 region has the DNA TGTGCCAGCAGCTCCTCCGTAACAGGGGGCTACGAGCAGTACTTC. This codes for CASSSSVTGGYEQYF.